These T cell receptor beta chains were read from a single sample in a study of cytomegalovirus exposure and HLA in healthy donors. Only in-frame clones appear in the TCRdb table, and some are missing; sequencing was by immunoSEQ multiplex PCR. The table includes roughly 120,000 clones, 80% detected once. Sequences were obtained from PBMCs. The receptors were gathered from a man aged 25-45 years in good health and CMV-seronegative. The CDR3 runs from the conserved cysteine through the conserved F or W. D genes are given only for firm matches.

v_gene	j_gene	d_gene	CDR3nt	CDR3aa
TRBV6-5	TRBJ2-7	.	TGTGCCAGCAGTTACTCCGGAGCCCTGCTCGAGCAGTACTTC	CASSYSGALLEQYF
TRBV25-1	TRBJ2-1	TRBD2	TGTGCCAGCATGGGGCGGCGGGGGTACAATGAGCAGTTCTTC	CASMGRRGYNEQFF
TRBV6-5	TRBJ2-5	TRBD1	TGTGCCAGCAGTTACTCAGTGGACAGGGGAGAGACCCAGTACTTC	CASSYSVDRGETQYF
TRBV4-1	TRBJ1-1	TRBD1	TGCGCCAGCAGCCCGTCGGCCGGGACAGATGAAGCTTTCTTT	CASSPSAGTDEAFF
TRBV25-1	TRBJ1-4	TRBD1	TGTGCCAGCAGTGCTCGCCGCCGGGACAGTAATGAAAAACTGTTTTTT	CASSARRRDSNEKLFF
TRBV6-5	TRBJ2-5	TRBD2	TGTGCCAGCAGTTATCTTGGGGGGGGAGAGACCCAGTACTTC	CASSYLGGGETQYF
TRBV5-1	TRBJ2-7	TRBD1	TGCGCCAGCAGCTCGACAGGACAGGGAACGAGCTACGAGCAGTACTTC	CASSSTGQGTSYEQYF
TRBV18	TRBJ2-7	.	TGTGCCAGCTCACCGGGAGGCACGTGGACCTACGAGCAGTACTTC	CASSPGGTWTYEQYF
TRBV27	TRBJ1-5	TRBD1	TGTGCCAGCAGCCGATCTGGACAGGGCAATCAGCCCCAGCATTTT	CASSRSGQGNQPQHF
TRBV6-5	TRBJ2-7	TRBD1	TGTGCCAGCAGGCGGACAGGGGGGATGGACGAGCAGTACTTC	CASRRTGGMDEQYF
TRBV7-6	TRBJ2-3	.	TGTGCCAGCAGCCCGTTCAACGGGAATGCAGATACGCAGTATTTT	CASSPFNGNADTQYF
TRBV4-3	TRBJ2-5	TRBD1	TGCGCCAGCAGCCGCGACAGGGTGCAAGAGACCCAGTACTTC	CASSRDRVQETQYF
TRBV21-1	TRBJ1-1	.	TGTGCCAGCAGCAACAAATTTCCAGGCGTTTGTGGGGGGACGAAAGCTTTCTTT	CASSNKFPGVCGGTKAFF
TRBV7-9	TRBJ1-2	.	TGTGCCAGCAGCGTACAGGGAATCGGTGGCTACACCTTC	CASSVQGIGGYTF
TRBV5-6	TRBJ2-1	TRBD1	TGTGCCAGCAGCGGACAGGGGGGGCTCTATGAGCAGTTCTTC	CASSGQGGLYEQFF
TRBV5-1	TRBJ2-2	.	TGCGCCAGCAGCCAATACACCAACACCGGGGAGCTGTTTTTT	CASSQYTNTGELFF
TRBV4-2	TRBJ2-1	TRBD2	TGTGCCAGCAGCCCAGGGACTAGCGGGAGTTGGGGTGAGCAGTTCTTC	CASSPGTSGSWGEQFF
TRBV29-1	TRBJ2-3	.	TGCAGTGGGAGGAGAGGCACAGATACGCAGTATTTT	CSGRRGTDTQYF
TRBV29-1	TRBJ2-7	TRBD2	TGCAGCGTTGAAGAGGGTGGACTAGCGGAGGGGGTCTACGAGCAGTACTTC	CSVEEGGLAEGVYEQYF